This T cell receptor (beta chain) came from a study of technical replicates of blood from a handful of donors. Losses at the gene ends were 6 bases for V and 5 bases for J; bases not matched to a gene: 9. The CDR3 runs to 14 residues. Germline assignment: CDR1 SGHTA and CDR2 FQGNSA. Assay: immunoSEQ multiplex PCR; the TCRdb copy retains only in-frame clones and omits some. This table holds 50,000 to 70,000 clones, approximately 95% found once. The receptor was derived from a human donor in good health. Some clones in this sample may be carry-over from other donors' samples. Material: PBMCs. V is TRBV7-2 and J is TRBJ2-7, with TRBD1 matching 8 bases. CDR3 loop: CASRTGQGHNEQYF. As DNA, the CDR3 is TGTGCCAGCAGAACTGGACAGGGTCACAACGAGCAGTACTTC.